The 3 T cell receptor beta chains presented below share a single source sample, sequenced in a study of shared clonotypes between healthy human individuals. Profiled with immunoSEQ multiplex PCR; TCRdb holds only in-frame clones, not every one. The table has a few hundred thousand clones, 60% to 70% seen once; the top ten hold over 8.5%. Sequenced sample: memory CD4+ T cells sorted from blood. The sample's subset: CD45RA-negative fraction. These receptor sequences come from a man aged 30 to 39 in good health.

The chain uses TRBV7-6 and TRBJ2-7, with TRBD2 matching 8 bases. CDR3 length: 18 residues. Germline CDR1 SGHVS, CDR2 FNYEAQ. V lost 5 bases to trimming and J lost 4 bases; unmatched junction nucleotides: 19. Here the CDR3 reads CASSPQTGGLHTRYEQYF. Written as DNA, the CDR3 is TGTGCCAGCAGCCCACAAACGGGAGGGCTTCATACGAGATACGAGCAGTACTTC.

V and J are TRBV5-1 and TRBJ2-4; no reliable D call. This CDR3 has 16 residues. The germline V and J ends were trimmed by 2 bases and 6 bases, with 18 bases remaining between them. Germline values: CDR1 SGHRS, CDR2 YFSETQ. The CDR3 sequence is CASSFDRPGPGNIQYF. CDR3 in DNA: TGCGCCAGCAGCTTTGATCGTCCGGGCCCGGGAAACATTCAGTACTTC.

The chain couples TRBV11-2 to TRBJ2-3, with D possibly matching TRBD1 (5 bases). CDR3 length: 15 amino acids. V was pared by 8 bases and J by 1 base, with 16 bases between. CDR1 SGHAT and CDR2 FQNNGV come from the germline V gene. The CDR3 sequence: CASQRGSSRTDTQYF. The DNA of the CDR3 is TGTGCCAGCCAAAGGGGCTCTTCCCGCACAGATACGCAGTATTTT.